This T cell receptor beta chain was documented in a study of vaccination and CD4 T cells after COVID-19. Across the whole study: Each control was exposed to a CEFX pool, an HIV-1 Nef pool, or no peptide at all.

Regarding this clonotype: Its specificity is not known.

Treatment defined: 10-day PBMC culture with coronavirus spike peptide pools or control peptides (ViraFEST assay). This CDR3 has 15 residues. The junction had 3 bases not matched to a gene; V was cut back by 5 bases and J by 2 bases. Germline lookup yields CDR1 KGHSH and CDR2 LQKENI. Cultured CD4+ T-cell DNA underwent Oncomine TCR Beta short-read sequencing. MiXCR, run by TCRdb on the PCR reads, gives a single entry per CDR3 protein. Here the sample spans nearly 15,000 distinct CDR3 sequences, around 48% being singletons. V gene TRBV18 combines with J gene TRBJ1-5; 10 bases agree with TRBD1. The sequence derives from a human donor who had recovered from COVID-19. The sequenced material came from CD4+ T cells from blood, cultured in vitro. The CDR3: CASSGDRGGNQPQHF. As DNA, the CDR3 is TGTGCCAGCTCAGGGGACAGGGGAGGCAATCAGCCCCAGCATTTT.